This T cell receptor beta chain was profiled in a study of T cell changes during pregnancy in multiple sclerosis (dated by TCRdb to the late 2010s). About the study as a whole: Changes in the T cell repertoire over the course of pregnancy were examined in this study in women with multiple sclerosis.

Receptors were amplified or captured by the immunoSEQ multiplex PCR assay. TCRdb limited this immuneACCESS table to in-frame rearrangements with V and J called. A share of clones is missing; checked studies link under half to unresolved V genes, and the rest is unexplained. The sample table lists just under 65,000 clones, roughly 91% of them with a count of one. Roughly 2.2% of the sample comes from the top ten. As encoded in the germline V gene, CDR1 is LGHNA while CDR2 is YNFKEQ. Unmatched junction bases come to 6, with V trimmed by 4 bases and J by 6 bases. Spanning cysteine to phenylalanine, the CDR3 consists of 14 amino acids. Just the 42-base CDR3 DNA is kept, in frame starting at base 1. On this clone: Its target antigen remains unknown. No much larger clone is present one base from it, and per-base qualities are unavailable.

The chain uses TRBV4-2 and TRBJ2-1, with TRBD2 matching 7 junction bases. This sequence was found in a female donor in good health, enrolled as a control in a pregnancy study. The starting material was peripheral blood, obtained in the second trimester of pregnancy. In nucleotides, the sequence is TGTGCCAGCAGCCGCGGGAGCGAAGGCAATGAGCAGTTCTTC. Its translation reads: CASSRGSEGNEQFF.